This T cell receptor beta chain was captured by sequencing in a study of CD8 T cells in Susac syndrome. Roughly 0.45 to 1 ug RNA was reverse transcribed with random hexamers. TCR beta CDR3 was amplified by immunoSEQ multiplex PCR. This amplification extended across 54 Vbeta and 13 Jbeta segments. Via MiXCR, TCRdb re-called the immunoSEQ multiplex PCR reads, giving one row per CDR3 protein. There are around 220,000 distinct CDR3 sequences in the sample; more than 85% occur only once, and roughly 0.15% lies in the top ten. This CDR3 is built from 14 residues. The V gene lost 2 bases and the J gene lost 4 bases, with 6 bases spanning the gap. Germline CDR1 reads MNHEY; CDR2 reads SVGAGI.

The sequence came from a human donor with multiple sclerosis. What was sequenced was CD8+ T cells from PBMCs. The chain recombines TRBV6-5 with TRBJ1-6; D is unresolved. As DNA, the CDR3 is TGTGCCAGCAGTTACACACAGTATAATTCACCCCTCCACTTT. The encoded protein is CASSYTQYNSPLHF.